A single sample gave rise to the 25 T cell receptor beta chains below, sequenced in a study of breast tumors, draining lymph nodes, adjacent tissues. Samples came from axillary lymph nodes draining the breast cancer. MiXCR was run by TCRdb on the multiplex PCR reads, yielding one entry per CDR3 protein. The sample lists around 300,000 distinct CDR3 sequences; more than 30% were seen once. Sequencing was done on a sample of axillary lymph node tissue. The receptors derive from a female donor with breast cancer. Some clones in this sample may be carry-over from other donors' samples.

This clonotype was counted many times. The genes are TRBV4-2 and TRBJ2-1, with D uncertain. This CDR3 is 16 amino acids long. V gave up 0 bases and J gave up 7 bases, with 16 bases separating them. CDR1 LGHNA and CDR2 YNFKEQ come from the germline V gene. The CDR3 reads CASSQEKGSLLNEQFF. As DNA, the CDR3 is TGTGCCAGCAGCCAAGAGAAGGGTAGTTTATTGAATGAGCAGTTCTTC.

V is TRBV30 and J is TRBJ1-5; the match to TRBD1 covers 7 bases. CDR1 GTSNPN and CDR2 SVGIG come from the germline V gene (reference sequence). With V trimmed by 3 bases and J by 4 bases, 6 bases remained unmatched. This CDR3 comprises 14 residues. The DNA of the CDR3 is TGTGCCTGGAGGCCTCAGGGGGGGAATCAGCCCCAGCATTTT. This codes for CAWRPQGGNQPQHF.

The table lists this clonotype with many counts. The rearrangement uses TRBV20-1 and TRBJ2-2, with D hard to call. The CDR3 sequence is 14 residues long. Germline values: CDR1 DFQATT, CDR2 SNEGSKA (reference sequence). Trimming left V 1 base short and J 3 bases short, with 9 bases between. In DNA form, the CDR3 reads TGCAGTGCTAGAGCTGTCAGCGACACCGGGGAGCTGTTTTTT. Its translation is CSARAVSDTGELFF.

About this clonotype itself: This sequence may be a read error, since a much larger clone differs from it by one base. The CDR3 DNA reads as TGTGCCAGCAGCTTAGTGCGGTCGTATGGGGGGTCAGATCCGCAGTATTTT. Protein product: CASSLVRSYGGSDPQYF. The V call is TRBV7-6, the J call TRBJ2-3; TRBD2 might be the D (6 bases). Germline V gene sequence: CDR1 SGHVS, CDR2 FNYEAQ. CDR3 length equals 17 residues. Full variable domain (missing parts from reference TRBV7-6 and TRBJ2-3): GAGVSQSPRYKVTKRGQDVALRCDPISGHVSLYWYRQALGQGPEFLTYFNYEAQQDKSGLPNDRFSAERPEGSISTLTIQRTEQRDSAMYRCASSLVRSYGGSDPQYFGPGTRLTVL.

The table lists this clonotype with many counts. V usage is TRBV6-6 and J usage is TRBJ2-7, with TRBD2 matching 7 bases. CDR1 and CDR2 from the germline V gene are MNHNY and SVGAGI (reference sequence). The length of the CDR3 is 13 residues. V shed 5 bases, J shed 6 bases, and the junction held 7 bases outside the gene matches. The CDR3 DNA reads as TGTGCCAGCAGTGGGCTGGGGAGGGGCGAGCAGTACTTC. Amino acids: CASSGLGRGEQYF.

With respect to this clonotype: One end of the junction fails to match germline, which may point to a read error. The V gene is TRBV3-1, the J gene TRBJ2-2; D is perhaps TRBD2 (6 bases). Germline CDR1 LGHDT, CDR2 YNNKEL (reference sequence). This CDR3 is built from 14 residues. This chain's CDR3 is CASSQVGNTGGLFF. The DNA of the CDR3 is TGTGCCAGCAGCCAAGTAGGAAACACCGGGGGGCTGTTTTTT.

This clonotype occurred many times. The V and J genes are TRBV10-3 and TRBJ2-3; D is unclear. Trimming pared 6 bases from V and 2 bases from J, leaving 12 bases between. The CDR3 is made up of 14 amino acids. Germline values: CDR1 ENHRY, CDR2 SYGVKD. The CDR3 region is CAIRAGSATDTQYF. The CDR3 DNA reads TGTGCCATCAGGGCTGGGTCCGCCACAGATACGCAGTATTTT.

This clonotype has ten or more counts. The J gene is TRBJ2-3, the V gene TRBV10-1; the match to TRBD2 covers 8 bases. CDR1 WNHNN and CDR2 SYGVQD come from the germline V gene (reference sequence). The CDR3 covers 15 residues. J gave up 7 bases and V 3 bases, and 9 bases lay outside the gene matches. This chain's CDR3 is CASSETGLDVNTQYF. DNA of the CDR3: TGCGCCAGCAGTGAAACGGGACTAGACGTAAATACGCAGTATTTT.

This clonotype has ten or more counts. The rearrangement joins TRBV19 to TRBJ2-1, with TRBD1 matching 12 bases. The CDR3 loop spans 15 amino acids. The germline V gene has CDR1 LNHDA and CDR2 SQIVND (reference sequence). Trimming cost V 4 bases and J 10 bases; bases outside gene matches: 8. DNA of the CDR3: TGTGCCAGTAGTACACCGGGACAGGGGGCAGGAGAGCAGTTCTTC. Protein product: CASSTPGQGAGEQFF.

This clonotype was seen repeatedly, ten times or more. The V and J genes are TRBV20-1 and TRBJ1-4; maybe TRBD1 (5 bases). Germline V gives CDR1 DFQATT, CDR2 SNEGSKA (reference sequence). V shed 3 bases and J shed 8 bases, with 16 bases lying between them. CDR3 length: 14 amino acids. CDR3 in DNA: TGCAGTGCTAGTTCTACCGGGACTACAGAAAAACTGTTTTTT. Amino acids: CSASSTGTTEKLFF.

Of note for this clonotype: A much larger clone is a single base away; this may be a read error. The CDR3 here is CSASVLAGSEQFF. For the CDR3, the DNA is TGCAGTGCTAGTGTGTTAGCGGGAAGCGAGCAGTTCTTC. V is TRBV20-1 and J is TRBJ2-1; 8 nucleotides agree with TRBD2. The CDR3 contains 13 residues. V dropped 3 bases and J dropped 10; count of bases not matched to a gene: 8. Germline CDR1 is DFQATT and CDR2 is SNEGSKA (reference sequence).

This clonotype has a count of ten or more. The rearrangement joins TRBV6-1 to TRBJ1-5; a weak D match, TRBD1 (5 bases). Looked up from germline, CDR1 is MNHNS and CDR2 is SASEGT. Trimming took 3 bases from V and 4 from J, leaving 13 bases between them. The CDR3 has 15 amino acids. CDR3 nucleotides: TGTGCCAGCAGTGAGCTAGGGACGGTTAATCAGCCCCAGCATTTT. Its protein product is CASSELGTVNQPQHF.

This clonotype was detected only once. The J gene is TRBJ1-5, the V gene TRBV19, with D unclear. V was trimmed by 8 bases and J by 3 bases, leaving 8 bases between them. The CDR3 is 12 amino acids. Germline CDR1 LNHDA, CDR2 SQIVND (reference sequence). Written as DNA, the CDR3 is TGTGCCAGTCGAGCACCCAATCAGCCCCAGCATTTT. It translates to CASRAPNQPQHF. Complete variable domain (other parts from reference TRBV19 and TRBJ1-5): DGGITQSPKYLFRKEGQNVTLSCEQNLNHDAMYWYRQDPGQGLRLIYYSQIVNDFQKGDIAEGYSVSREKKESFPLTVTSAQKNPTAFYLCASRAPNQPQHFGDGTRLSIL.

This clonotype was recorded at least ten times. The chain links TRBV7-3 to TRBJ2-7; 11 nucleotides line up with TRBD2. V was clipped by 5 bases and J by 7 bases; unmatched bases: 10. Germline CDR1 and CDR2: SGHTA and FQGTGA. The CDR3 runs to 15 residues. CDR3 loop: CASSRIAGGPGEQYF. Written as DNA, the CDR3 is TGTGCCAGCAGCCGAATAGCGGGAGGGCCCGGAGAGCAGTACTTC. The full variable domain, its missing parts supplied by reference TRBV7-3 and TRBJ2-7, is GAGVSQTPSNKVTEKGKYVELRCDPISGHTALYWYRQSLGQGPEFLIYFQGTGAADDSGLPNDRFFAVRPEGSVSTLKIQRTERGDSAVYLCASSRIAGGPGEQYFGPGTRLTVT.

The chain has TRBV4-2 and TRBJ2-3; 8 nucleotides align to TRBD2. V lost 6 bases, J lost 6 bases, and 5 bases stayed unmatched. The CDR3 is 13 amino acids. CDR1 is LGHNA and CDR2 is YNFKEQ in the germline V gene. In nucleotides, the CDR3 is TGTGCCAGCAGGTCTCGGGGGGGGGATACGCAGTATTTT. Its translation is CASRSRGGDTQYF.

This clonotype has more than one count but fewer than ten. A much larger clone differs from this one at a single base, so this may be a read error. The V gene is TRBV7-3, the J gene TRBJ2-3, with D perhaps being TRBD1 or TRBD2 (5 bases each). CDR3 length: 18 residues. In germline, CDR1 is SGHTA, CDR2 FQGTGA. V was clipped by 5 bases and J by 7 bases, with 28 bases between them. The CDR3 is CASSDRQERATGAHTQYF. For the CDR3, the DNA is TGTGCCAGCAGCGACCGACAAGAGAGGGCCACCGGGGCGCATACGCAGTATTTT.

This clonotype was observed at least ten times. The CDR3 here is CASSLEETAGELFF. In nucleotides, the CDR3 is TGCGCCAGCAGCTTGGAAGAAACCGCCGGGGAGCTGTTTTTT. The genes are TRBV5-1 and TRBJ2-2; D unclear. Germline-derived CDR1 and CDR2 are SGHRS and YFSETQ. CDR3 length: 14 amino acids. The V gene lost 0 bases and the J gene lost 6 bases, with 9 bases spanning the gap.

The chain has TRBV7-9 and TRBJ2-7; D assignment may be TRBD1 or TRBD2 (6 bases each). The CDR3 totals 17 residues. The ends were cut back, 6 bases at V and 4 bases at J, with 25 bases in the middle. In germline, CDR1 is SEHNR, CDR2 FQNEAQ (reference sequence). CDR3 bases: TGTGCCAGCAGTTCCGGGGTTATGGGGGCGGGATGGTACGAGCAGTACTTC. As protein: CASSSGVMGAGWYEQYF. Using reference TRBV7-9 and TRBJ2-7 for the parts outside the CDR3, the full variable domain is DTGVSQNPRHKITKRGQNVTFRCDPISEHNRLYWYRQTLGQGPEFLTYFQNEAQLEKSRLLSDRFSAERPKGSFSTLEIQRTEQGDSAMYLCASSSGVMGAGWYEQYFGPGTRLTVT.

V gene TRBV5-6 combines with J gene TRBJ2-3; 9 positions agree with TRBD1. Germline V gene lookup returns CDR1 SGHDT and CDR2 YYEEEE. CDR3 length: 15 amino acids. V gave up 4 bases and J gave up 2 bases; unmatched junction bases: 5. Here the CDR3 DNA reads TGTGCCAGCAGCGCCGGGACAGGGTACACAGATACGCAGTATTTT. It translates to CASSAGTGYTDTQYF.

With respect to this clonotype: This may stem from a read error, because a much larger clone lies one nucleotide away. The chain combines TRBV6-5 with TRBJ1-6; the match to TRBD1 covers 9 bases. Germline-derived CDR1 and CDR2 are MNHEY and SVGAGI. The CDR3 has 18 residues. V was pared by 5 bases and J by 9 bases, with 17 bases of the junction left unmatched. The CDR3 reads CASSLAGTGFILGSPLHF. CDR3 bases: TGTGCCAGCAGTCTCGCCGGGACAGGGTTCATCTTAGGTTCACCCCTCCACTTT.

This clonotype was observed at least ten times. The chain employs TRBV20-1 and TRBJ2-1; 8 bases map to TRBD2. This CDR3 has 16 amino acids. V trimming: 0 bases; J trimming: 8 bases; junction bases outside the gene matches: 12. Germline V gives CDR1 DFQATT, CDR2 SNEGSKA (reference sequence). The CDR3 is CSARDPVSGSNYEQFF. The CDR3, as DNA: TGCAGTGCTAGAGATCCCGTAAGCGGGAGTAACTATGAGCAGTTCTTC.

At least ten counts were recorded for this clonotype. The chain combines TRBV5-8 with TRBJ1-3; no reliable D call. The CDR3 consists of 15 residues. The ends were cut back, 0 bases at V and 5 bases at J, with 12 bases in the middle. Germline CDR1 SGHTS, CDR2 YDEGEE. CDR3: CASSLAGIARNTIYF. Here the CDR3 DNA reads TGTGCCAGCAGCTTGGCCGGAATAGCAAGAAACACCATATATTTT.

At least ten counts were recorded for this clonotype. The rearrangement uses TRBV7-9 and TRBJ2-7; the D is unclear. The CDR3 has 14 amino acids. Trimming cost V 3 bases and J 5 bases, with 14 bases left between them. Germline V gene sequence: CDR1 SEHNR, CDR2 FQNEAQ (reference sequence). The CDR3 loop is CASSFIGRRDEQYF. The CDR3 coding sequence is TGTGCCAGCAGCTTCATAGGGCGCCGGGACGAGCAGTACTTC.

This clonotype was counted ten times or more. The chain has TRBV20-1 and TRBJ2-1; TRBD1 agrees at 7 bases. The CDR3 has 19 amino acids. V lost 3 bases to trimming and J lost 0 bases; unmatched junction nucleotides: 17. The germline gives CDR1 DFQATT, CDR2 SNEGSKA (reference sequence). The CDR3 here is CSASALGQRGSSSYNEQFF. In nucleotides, the CDR3 is TGCAGTGCTAGTGCTTTGGGACAGCGAGGGAGCAGCTCCTACAATGAGCAGTTCTTC.

This clonotype has a count of ten or more. This sequence joins TRBV5-5 and TRBJ2-7; no firm D call. This CDR3 has 13 amino acids. Per the germline V gene, CDR1 is SGHKS and CDR2 is YYEKEE (reference sequence). V shed 0 bases and J shed 5 bases, with 9 bases lying between them. The CDR3 loop reads CASSLGPANEQYF. The CDR3 nucleotides read TGTGCCAGCAGCTTGGGACCGGCGAACGAGCAGTACTTC. Based on the CDR3 plus reference TRBV5-5 and TRBJ2-7, the full variable domain is DAGVTQSPTHLIKTRGQQVTLRCSPISGHKSVSWYQQVLGQGPQFIFQYYEKEERGRGNFPDRFSARQFPNYSSELNVNALLLGDSALYLCASSLGPANEQYFGPGTRLTVT.